The present T cell receptor (beta chain) was sequenced within a study of T cells in localized non-small cell lung cancer. Points on this clone: The antigen is not known.

Clones were read by immunoSEQ multiplex PCR, and TCRdb kept only the in-frame ones, dropping some. The data show some 31,000 clones, around nine tenths seen once. Study results and limitations: Paired adjacent lung recovered a median roughly 60 of the top 100 tumor clones. Tumor trailed uninvolved adjacent lung in T cell clonality, which peaked there. Patients showing higher blood T cell density tended to see longer overall survival.

This CDR3 is built from 13 residues. V lost 6 bases, J lost 6 bases, and 11 bases lay in between. Germline V gives CDR1 SGHAT, CDR2 FQNNGV. The sample in question was peripheral blood, obtained before any cancer treatment. The chain employs TRBV11-2 and TRBJ2-2; perhaps TRBD2 as D (6 bases). This receptor was identified in a woman aged 35 to 69 with stage I lung adenocarcinoma. The CDR3 reads CASSRTGAGELFF. CDR3 DNA sequence: TGTGCCAGCAGTAGAACGGGGGCCGGGGAGCTGTTTTTT.